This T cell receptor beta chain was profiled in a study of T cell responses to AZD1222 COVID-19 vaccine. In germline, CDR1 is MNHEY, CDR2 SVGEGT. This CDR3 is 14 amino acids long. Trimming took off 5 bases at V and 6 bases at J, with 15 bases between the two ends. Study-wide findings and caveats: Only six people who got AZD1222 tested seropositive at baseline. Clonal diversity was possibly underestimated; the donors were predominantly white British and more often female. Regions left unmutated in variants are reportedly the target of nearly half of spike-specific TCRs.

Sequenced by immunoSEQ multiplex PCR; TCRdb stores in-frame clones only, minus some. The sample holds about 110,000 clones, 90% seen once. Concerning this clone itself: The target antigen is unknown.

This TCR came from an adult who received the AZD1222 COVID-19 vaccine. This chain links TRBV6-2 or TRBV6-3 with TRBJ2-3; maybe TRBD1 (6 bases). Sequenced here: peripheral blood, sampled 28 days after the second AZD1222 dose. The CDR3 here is CASSIGGGVDTQYF. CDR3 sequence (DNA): TGTGCCAGCAGTATAGGGGGTGGGGTGGATACGCAGTATTTT.